This TCR beta chain is from a study of T cell responses to AZD1222 COVID-19 vaccine. Method: immunoSEQ multiplex PCR; TCRdb's copy keeps in-frame clones and lacks some. The profile covers tens of thousands of clones, with 70% to 85% appearing a single time and 20% to 25% taken by the ten largest. CDR3 length: 15 residues. The V gene lost 4 bases and the J gene lost 1 base, with 12 bases spanning the gap. Germline-derived CDR1 and CDR2 are SNHLY and FYNNEI. The V gene is TRBV2, the J gene TRBJ2-3, with D perhaps TRBD2 (6 bases). The sample in question was peripheral blood, obtained on day 0 of MenACWY control vaccination. The sequence was obtained from an adult in good health. CDR3 in amino acids: CASSADGSGTDTQYF. The CDR3 coding sequence is TGTGCCAGCAGTGCGGACGGGAGTGGCACAGATACGCAGTATTTT.